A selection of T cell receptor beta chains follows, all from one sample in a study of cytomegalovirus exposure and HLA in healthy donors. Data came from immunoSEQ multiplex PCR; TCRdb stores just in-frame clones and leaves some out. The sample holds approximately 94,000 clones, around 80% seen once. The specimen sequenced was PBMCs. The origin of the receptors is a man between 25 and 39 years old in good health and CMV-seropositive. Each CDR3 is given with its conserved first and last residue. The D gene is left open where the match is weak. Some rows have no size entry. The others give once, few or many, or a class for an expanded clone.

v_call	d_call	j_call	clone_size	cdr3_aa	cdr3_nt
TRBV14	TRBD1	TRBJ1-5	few	CASSRDRDQPQHF	TGTGCCAGCAGCCGGGACAGGGACCAGCCCCAGCATTTT
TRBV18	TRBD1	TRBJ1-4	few	CASSLHRGEGKLFF	TGTGCCAGCTCTCTCCACAGGGGAGAGGGAAAACTGTTTTTT
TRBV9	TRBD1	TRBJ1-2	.	CASSVVTGGYGYTF	TGTGCCAGCAGCGTAGTTACAGGGGGCTATGGCTACACCTTC
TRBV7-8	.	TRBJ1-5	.	CASSSPGHEDQPQHF	TGTGCCAGCAGCTCCCCGGGACATGAAGATCAGCCCCAGCATTTT
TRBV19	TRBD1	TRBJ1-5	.	CASSPRGRTGGYQPQHF	TGTGCCAGTAGTCCCCGAGGTAGGACAGGGGGCTATCAGCCCCAGCATTTT
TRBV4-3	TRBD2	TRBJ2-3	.	CASSQEGLAGVTRVDTQYF	TGCGCCAGCAGCCAAGAGGGACTAGCGGGAGTCACACGAGTAGATACGCAGTATTTT
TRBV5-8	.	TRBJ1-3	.	CASSLAGGSGNTIYF	TGTGCCAGCAGCTTGGCCGGGGGCTCTGGAAACACCATATATTTT
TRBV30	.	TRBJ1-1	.	CAWSVGGYNTEAFF	TGTGCCTGGAGTGTAGGCGGCTATAACACTGAAGCTTTCTTT
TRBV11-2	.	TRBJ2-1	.	CASSPGQSYNEQFF	TGTGCCAGCAGCCCCGGACAGTCCTACAATGAGCAGTTCTTC
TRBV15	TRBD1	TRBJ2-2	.	CATSRETGQVAGELFF	TGTGCCACCAGCAGAGAGACAGGGCAGGTGGCCGGGGAGCTGTTTTTT
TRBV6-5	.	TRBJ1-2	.	CASSVDRSYYGYTF	TGTGCCAGCAGTGTTGACAGATCCTACTATGGCTACACCTTC